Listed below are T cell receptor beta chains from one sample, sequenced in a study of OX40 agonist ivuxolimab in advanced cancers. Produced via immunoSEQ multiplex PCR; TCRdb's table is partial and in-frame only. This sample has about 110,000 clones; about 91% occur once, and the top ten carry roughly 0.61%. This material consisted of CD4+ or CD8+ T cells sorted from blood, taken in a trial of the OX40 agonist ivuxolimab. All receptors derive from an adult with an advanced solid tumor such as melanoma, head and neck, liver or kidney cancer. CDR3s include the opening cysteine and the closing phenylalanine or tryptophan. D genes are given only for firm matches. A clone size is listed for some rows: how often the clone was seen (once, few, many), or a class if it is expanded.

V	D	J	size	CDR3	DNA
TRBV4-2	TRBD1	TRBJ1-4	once	CASSRQGATHNEKLFF	TGTGCCAGCAGCCGACAGGGGGCGACCCATAATGAAAAACTGTTTTTT
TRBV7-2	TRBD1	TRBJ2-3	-	CASSSSGTGDQYF	TGTGCCAGCAGTTCTTCCGGGACAGGGGATCAGTATTTT
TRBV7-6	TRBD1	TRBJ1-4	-	CASSLVGTEFEKLFF	TGTGCCAGCAGCTTAGTTGGGACAGAGTTCGAAAAACTGTTTTTT
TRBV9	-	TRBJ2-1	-	CASSVIGLGSYNEQFF	TGTGCCAGCAGCGTCATAGGCCTCGGCTCCTACAATGAGCAGTTCTTC
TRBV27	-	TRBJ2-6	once	CASSSGTSGANVLTF	TGTGCCAGCAGTTCCGGTACCTCTGGGGCCAACGTCCTGACTTTC
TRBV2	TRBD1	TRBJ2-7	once	CASRADRGLSSYEQYF	TGTGCCAGCAGAGCTGACAGGGGGCTATCGTCCTACGAGCAGTACTTC
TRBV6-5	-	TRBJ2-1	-	CASSYSSGLSYNEQFF	TGTGCCAGCAGTTACTCGTCCGGACTAAGCTACAATGAGCAGTTCTTC
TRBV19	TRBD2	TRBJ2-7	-	CASCSSGRDGSYEQYF	TGTGCCAGTTGCTCTAGCGGGAGGGACGGCTCCTACGAGCAGTACTTC
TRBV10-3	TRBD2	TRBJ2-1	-	CAISSPLAGGPINEQFF	TGTGCCATCAGTTCCCCGCTAGCGGGGGGGCCCATCAATGAGCAGTTCTTC
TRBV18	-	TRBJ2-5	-	CASSLGPAQETQYF	TGTGCCAGCTCACTCGGTCCCGCTCAAGAGACCCAGTACTTC
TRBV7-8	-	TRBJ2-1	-	CASSLVGRTLNEQFF	TGTGCCAGCAGCTTAGTGGGGAGGACTCTCAATGAGCAGTTCTTC
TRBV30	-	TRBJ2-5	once	CAWSGPNQETQYF	TGTGCCTGGAGCGGACCCAATCAAGAGACCCAGTACTTC
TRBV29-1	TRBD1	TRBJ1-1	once	CSVEGQENTEAFF	TGCAGCGTTGAGGGACAGGAGAACACTGAAGCTTTCTTT
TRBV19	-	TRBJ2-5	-	CASTSYREETQYF	TGTGCCAGCACCAGCTACAGGGAAGAGACCCAGTACTTC
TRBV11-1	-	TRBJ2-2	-	CASSQERAGELFF	TGTGCCAGCAGCCAAGAAAGGGCCGGGGAGCTGTTTTTT
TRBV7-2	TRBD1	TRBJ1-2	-	CASSRDQGAGGYTF	TGTGCCAGCAGCCGTGATCAGGGGGCGGGTGGCTACACCTTC
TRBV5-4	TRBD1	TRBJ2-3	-	CASSLWGGTVGTDTQYF	TGTGCCAGCAGCTTGTGGGGTGGGACAGTCGGAACAGATACGCAGTATTTT
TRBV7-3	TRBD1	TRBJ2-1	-	CASSLKGQEKFF	TGTGCCAGCAGCTTAAAGGGACAGGAAAAGTTCTTC
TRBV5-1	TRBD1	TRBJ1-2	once	CASSPGQGAGYTF	TGCGCCAGCAGCCCGGGACAGGGGGCAGGCTACACCTTC
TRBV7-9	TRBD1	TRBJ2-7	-	CASSSQGAGFGEQYF	TGTGCCAGCAGCTCCCAGGGGGCGGGGTTTGGTGAGCAGTACTTC
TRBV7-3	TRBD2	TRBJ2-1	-	CASSKALGLAANEQFF	TGTGCCAGCAGCAAAGCCTTAGGTCTAGCGGCAAATGAGCAGTTCTTC
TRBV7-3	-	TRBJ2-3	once	CASSLERARSTDTQYF	TGTGCCAGCAGCTTAGAACGCGCCCGGAGCACAGATACGCAGTATTTT
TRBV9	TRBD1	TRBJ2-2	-	CASRGQGAYTGELFF	TGTGCCAGCAGGGGACAGGGGGCGTACACCGGGGAGCTGTTTTTT
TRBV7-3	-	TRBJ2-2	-	CASSAEVALNTGELFF	TGTGCCAGCAGCGCCGAGGTGGCTTTGAACACCGGGGAGCTGTTTTTT
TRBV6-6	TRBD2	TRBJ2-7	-	CASGLAGGTYEQYF	TGTGCCAGCGGATTAGCGGGGGGTACCTACGAGCAGTACTTC
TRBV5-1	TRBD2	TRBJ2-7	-	CASSDGLAGGLHEQYF	TGCGCCAGCAGCGACGGACTAGCGGGAGGGCTCCACGAGCAGTACTTC
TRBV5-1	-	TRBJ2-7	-	CASSSSGDREQYF	TGCGCCAGCAGCTCTTCGGGGGATCGCGAGCAGTACTTC
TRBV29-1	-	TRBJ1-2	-	CSVEIAYGYTF	TGCAGCGTTGAAATAGCCTATGGCTACACCTTC
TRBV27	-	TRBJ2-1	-	CASRRGSSYNEQFF	TGTGCCAGCAGGCGAGGGAGCTCCTACAATGAGCAGTTCTTC
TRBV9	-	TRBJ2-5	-	CASSASGTREETQYF	TGTGCCAGCAGCGCGTCCGGGACCCGGGAGGAGACCCAGTACTTC
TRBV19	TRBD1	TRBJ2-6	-	CASSDRAGANVLTF	TGTGCCAGCAGTGACAGGGCCGGGGCCAACGTCCTGACTTTC
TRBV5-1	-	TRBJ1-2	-	CASSLGRGVTYGYTF	TGCGCCAGCAGCTTGGGAAGAGGGGTAACCTATGGCTACACCTTC
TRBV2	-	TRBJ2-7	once	CASGRIYEQYF	TGTGCCAGTGGGCGCATTTACGAGCAGTACTTC
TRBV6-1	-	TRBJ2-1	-	CASSDSASYYNEQFF	TGTGCCAGCAGTGATTCTGCCTCGTACTACAATGAGCAGTTCTTC
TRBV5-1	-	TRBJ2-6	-	CASSLDDYPGANVLTF	TGCGCCAGCAGCTTGGATGACTATCCTGGGGCCAACGTCCTGACTTTC
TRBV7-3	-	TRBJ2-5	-	CASSLVAAPTETQYF	TGTGCCAGCAGCTTAGTTGCAGCGCCAACGGAGACCCAGTACTTC
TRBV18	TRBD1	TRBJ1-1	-	CASSYGQGKVMTEAFF	TGTGCCAGCTCGTACGGACAGGGGAAGGTGATGACTGAAGCTTTCTTT
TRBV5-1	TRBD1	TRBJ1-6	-	CASSLASNRGDSPLHF	TGCGCCAGCAGCTTGGCCTCGAACAGGGGAGACTCACCCCTCCACTTT
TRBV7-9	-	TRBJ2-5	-	CASSLVVGAQETQYF	TGTGCCAGCAGCTTAGTAGTCGGGGCCCAAGAGACCCAGTACTTC
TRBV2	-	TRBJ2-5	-	CASKLGGSGQETQYF	TGTGCCAGCAAGCTTGGGGGATCAGGCCAAGAGACCCAGTACTTC
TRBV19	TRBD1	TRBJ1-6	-	CAIGDRGLSPLHF	TGTGCCATCGGGGACAGGGGCTTGTCACCCCTCCACTTT
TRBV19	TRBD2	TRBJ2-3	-	CASSISGTSGSSYF	TGTGCCAGTAGTATCTCCGGGACTAGCGGGAGCAGTTATTTT
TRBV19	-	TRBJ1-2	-	CASSIRGRDGNGYTF	TGTGCCAGTAGTATTCGGGGCCGTGATGGGAATGGCTACACCTTC
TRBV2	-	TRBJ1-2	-	CASSDGPSPGYTF	TGTGCCAGCAGTGACGGCCCATCCCCTGGCTACACCTTC
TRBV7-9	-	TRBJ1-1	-	CASSFGQRGTEAFF	TGTGCCAGCAGCTTCGGACAGAGGGGCACTGAAGCTTTCTTT